The 29 T cell receptor beta chains reported below all come from one sample, sequenced in a study of cytomegalovirus exposure and HLA in healthy donors. A multiplex PCR was run with 60 Vbeta primers and 13 Jbeta primers. The assay was immunoSEQ multiplex PCR, and TCRdb's table has in-frame clones only and misses some. The sample consists of approximately 100,000 clones, around three quarters of them appearing once. Sequenced input: PBMCs. Source of these receptors: a human donor in good health.

The chain is built from TRBV9 and TRBJ1-1; D possibly corresponds to TRBD1 (6 bases). The CDR3 contains 17 residues. Germline CDR1 reads SGDLS; CDR2 reads YYNGEE. Between the trimmed V and J ends, which lost 4 bases and 1 base, there was a span of 20 bases. The CDR3: CASSKQQGWSPNTEAFF. The CDR3 nucleotides read TGTGCCAGCAGCAAACAGCAGGGGTGGTCCCCGAACACTGAAGCTTTCTTT.

V usage is TRBV4-2 and J usage is TRBJ1-2, with D unresolved. CDR1 and CDR2 from the germline V gene are LGHNA and YNFKEQ. Trimming removed 0 bases at V and 3 bases at J, with 11 bases between. This CDR3 is built from 15 residues. CDR3 nucleotide sequence: TGTGCCAGCAGCCAAGATCAAGGCGGATACTATGGCTACACCTTC. Amino acids: CASSQDQGGYYGYTF.

The chain carries TRBV7-8 and TRBJ1-6; 7 bases agree with TRBD1. The CDR3 contains 16 residues. With 5 bases clipped from V and 10 bases from J, the junction kept 14 bases outside the gene matches. From germline, CDR1 is SGHVS and CDR2 FQNEAQ. This CDR3 reads CASSLRQGFRRSPLHF. DNA for the CDR3: TGTGCCAGCAGCCTACGACAGGGTTTCAGGCGGTCACCCCTCCACTTT.

This sequence joins TRBV6-5 and TRBJ1-1; 7 bases align to TRBD1. Germline-derived CDR1 and CDR2 are MNHEY and SVGAGI. Unmatched junction bases numbered 5, after V lost 4 bases and J lost 0 bases. The CDR3 loop spans 15 amino acids. The CDR3 spells CASSWGQIMNTEAFF. CDR3 in DNA: TGTGCCAGCAGTTGGGGACAGATTATGAACACTGAAGCTTTCTTT.

The rearrangement joins TRBV6-5 to TRBJ1-1, with 9 bases lining up with TRBD1. CDR1 and CDR2 (germline): MNHEY, SVGAGI. V lost 5 bases to trimming and J lost 2 bases; unmatched junction nucleotides: 6. The CDR3 totals 15 residues. The CDR3 DNA follows: TGTGCCAGCAGTCCTCACAGGGGGCTCAACACTGAAGCTTTCTTT. Translating it yields CASSPHRGLNTEAFF.

This clone was recorded once. The genes are TRBV10-3 and TRBJ2-5; 10 bases agree with TRBD2. J lost 3 bases, V lost 3 bases, and 4 bases had no gene match. The CDR3 loop spans 15 amino acids. Germline V CDR1 and CDR2: ENHRY, SYGVKD. In DNA, the CDR3 is TGTGCCATCAGTGATGTTGGACTAGCGGAAGAGACCCAGTACTTC. It yields the protein CAISDVGLAEETQYF.

V gene TRBV10-3 combines with J gene TRBJ2-1; 15 bases are a match to TRBD2. Germline V gene lookup returns CDR1 ENHRY and CDR2 SYGVKD. CDR3 length equals 14 residues. The V and J ends lost 6 bases and 9 bases, in that order; junction bases with no gene match: 3. This chain's CDR3 is CAIRGTSGGPEQFF. The DNA for the CDR3 is TGTGCCATCAGGGGGACTAGCGGGGGGCCTGAGCAGTTCTTC.

This clone was recorded only once. The CDR3 nucleotides are TGTGCCACCAGCAGAGCCCTTCGCAGGGAAGAGACCCAGTACTTC. This translates into CATSRALRREETQYF. The J gene is TRBJ2-5, the V gene TRBV15; D perhaps matches TRBD1 (5 bases). Germline V gene data show CDR1 as LNHNV and CDR2 as YYDKDF (reference sequence). V lost 1 base, J lost 3 bases, and 12 bases lay in between. The CDR3 runs 15 residues.

The V call is TRBV7-6, the J call TRBJ2-7, with a possible D match to TRBD2 (7 bases). The ends were cut back, 5 bases at V and 4 bases at J, with 18 bases in the middle. Germline-derived CDR1 and CDR2 are SGHVS and FNYEAQ. This CDR3 region has 15 residues. Here the CDR3 reads CASSELGGPHYEQYF. The CDR3 DNA reads TGTGCCAGCAGCGAACTCGGGGGGCCCCATTACGAGCAGTACTTC. Full variable domain (missing parts from reference TRBV7-6 and TRBJ2-7): GAGVSQSPRYKVTKRGQDVALRCDPISGHVSLYWYRQALGQGPEFLTYFNYEAQQDKSGLPNDRFSAERPEGSISTLTIQRTEQRDSAMYRCASSELGGPHYEQYFGPGTRLTVT.

The V call is TRBV19, the J call TRBJ2-7; a possible D gene is TRBD1 (5 bases). The CDR3 has 14 amino acids. The ends were cut back, 3 bases at V and 5 bases at J, with 14 bases in the middle. Germline CDR1 is LNHDA and CDR2 is SQIVND (reference sequence). CDR3 DNA: TGTGCCAGTAGTATTGGGCAGGGTGGCGACGAGCAGTACTTC. It encodes CASSIGQGGDEQYF.

This rearrangement joins TRBV2 to TRBJ1-4, with D unclear. The germline gives CDR1 SNHLY, CDR2 FYNNEI. There are 15 residues in the CDR3. V was shortened by 3 bases and J by 1 base, with 9 bases between the two germline ends. The CDR3 loop is CASSDLEGTNEKLFF. CDR3 nucleotides: TGTGCCAGCAGTGATCTGGAGGGAACTAATGAAAAACTGTTTTTT.

CDR3 nucleotide sequence: TGTGCCAGCTCACCTCCGGGACAGATGCCCAATGAGCAGTTCTTC. Protein: CASSPPGQMPNEQFF. The rearrangement links TRBV18 to TRBJ2-1; 7 bases agree with TRBD1. Trimming cost V 3 bases and J 6 bases; bases outside gene matches: 8. Germline CDR1 and CDR2: KGHSH and LQKENI. The CDR3 contains 15 residues.

In DNA, the CDR3 is TGCGCCAGCAGCGCAGGGGACACCGGGGAGCTGTTTTTT. It specifies CASSAGDTGELFF. The gene calls are TRBV5-1 and TRBJ2-2; D possibly corresponds to TRBD1 (6 bases). V gave up 4 bases and J gave up 3 bases, with 7 bases separating them. This CDR3 is built from 13 residues. CDR1 SGHRS and CDR2 YFSETQ come from the germline V gene.

J is TRBJ2-7 and V is TRBV7-8; D might be TRBD2 (5 bases). Trimming took off 5 bases at V and 3 bases at J, with 14 bases between the two ends. The CDR3 consists of 14 residues. Germline loops: CDR1 SGHVS, CDR2 FQNEAQ. Here the CDR3 reads CASSPLERLYEQYF. DNA for the CDR3: TGTGCCAGCAGCCCCCTTGAGCGGCTCTACGAGCAGTACTTC.

This sequence joins TRBV19 and TRBJ1-2; 8 nucleotides align to TRBD1. The trim removed 10 bases at V and 6 bases at J, leaving 10 bases unmatched. CDR1 and CDR2 from the germline V gene are LNHDA and SQIVND (reference sequence). The CDR3 covers 13 residues. Here the CDR3 DNA reads TGTGCCACCCTAGACAGGGGAAGGAATGGCTACACCTTC. Protein product: CATLDRGRNGYTF.

This clone was picked up a small number of times. This sequence joins TRBV19 and TRBJ1-1, with a tentative D call TRBD1 (6 bases). CDR1 is LNHDA, CDR2 SQIVND, per germline (reference sequence). The ends were cut back, 4 bases at V and 11 bases at J, with 17 bases in the middle. This CDR3 contains 13 residues. In DNA, the CDR3 is TGTGCCAGTAGTAGCGGGGGGGGCATTAGGGCTTTCTTT. It encodes CASSSGGGIRAFF.

Worth noting for this clone: This specimen includes other DNA sequences encoding the same CDR3. The J gene is TRBJ1-1, the V gene TRBV30, with a tentative D call TRBD1 (6 bases). Germline V CDR1 and CDR2: GTSNPN, SVGIG (reference sequence). The CDR3 is 13 amino acids. V dropped 3 bases and J dropped 0 bases, with 8 bases sitting between them. The CDR3, as DNA: TGTGCCTGGAGCAGGGGTATGAACACTGAAGCTTTCTTT. It encodes CAWSRGMNTEAFF.

The CDR3 DNA is TGTGCCAGCAGTGCCCCGGGGGGCGGGGTGCCCTACGAGCAGTACTTC. Translated, it gives CASSAPGGGVPYEQYF. J is TRBJ2-7 and V is TRBV27, with D tentatively TRBD2 (7 bases). V lost 5 bases and J lost 2, with 19 bases in between. Germline loops: CDR1 MNHEY, CDR2 SMNVEV (reference sequence). The CDR3 is 16 amino acids.

This sequence joins TRBV5-1 and TRBJ2-5, with 8 bases identical to TRBD2. This CDR3 is built from 16 residues. The germline CDR1 and CDR2 sequences are SGHRS and YFSETQ. Trimming cost V 1 base and J 2 bases; bases outside gene matches: 7. This CDR3 reads CASSLPTSELQETQYF. Here the CDR3 DNA reads TGCGCCAGCAGCTTGCCGACTAGCGAGCTTCAAGAGACCCAGTACTTC.

As concerns this clone: Its ends do not fully match the called genes, so a read error is possible. The chain joins TRBV20-1 to TRBJ1-2; TRBD1 agrees at 7 bases. From germline, CDR1 is DFQATT and CDR2 SNEGSKA (reference sequence). This CDR3 contains 11 residues. CDR3 coding DNA: TGCAGTGGGTTACAGGGGTTGTTTTCCTTTTTC. It translates to CSGLQGLFSFF.

This chain joins TRBV23-1 and TRBJ2-7, with D possibly being TRBD1 (5 bases). TRBV23-1 is an ORF, and what it does is uncertain. V was shortened by 3 bases and J by 3 bases, with 9 bases between the two germline ends. This CDR3 region has 13 residues. Here the CDR3 reads CASSHPGFYEQYF. The CDR3 DNA is TGCGCCAGCAGTCACCCAGGGTTCTACGAGCAGTACTTC.

The CDR3 DNA is TGCGCCAGCAGCCCGGACACCGTGACCACTGAAGCTTTCTTT. This encodes CASSPDTVTTEAFF. J is TRBJ1-1 and V is TRBV5-1; tentative D call: TRBD1 (5 bases). CDR3 length equals 14 residues. CDR1 and CDR2 from the germline V gene are SGHRS and YFSETQ. The V and J ends lost 4 bases and 4 bases respectively, with 14 bases between them.

A note on this clone: A junction end diverges from the germline sequence, so it may reflect a read error. The rearrangement uses TRBV6-4 and TRBJ1-4, with a tentative D call TRBD1 (6 bases). The germline gives CDR1 MRHNA, CDR2 SNTAGT. The CDR3 runs to 15 residues. This CDR3 is CARSDPQGFYEKLFF. The CDR3 coding sequence is TGTGCCAGAAGTGACCCCCAGGGGTTTTATGAAAAACTGTTTTTT.

V and J are TRBV11-2 and TRBJ1-2; weak D call: TRBD1 (6 bases). Trimming left V 1 base short and J 4 bases short, with 10 bases between. Germline-derived CDR1 and CDR2 are SGHAT and FQNNGV. The CDR3 extends over 14 amino acids. The CDR3 sequence is CASSLGPGVYGYTF. The CDR3 region has the DNA TGTGCCAGCAGCTTAGGTCCAGGGGTCTATGGCTACACCTTC.

The chain employs TRBV27 and TRBJ2-5; D unresolved. Germline-derived CDR1 and CDR2 are MNHEY and SMNVEV (reference sequence). The germline V and J ends were trimmed by 0 bases and 3 bases, with 8 bases remaining between them. This CDR3 contains 14 residues. The CDR3 protein is CASSLSPDKETQYF. CDR3 DNA sequence: TGTGCCAGCAGTTTATCCCCAGATAAAGAGACCCAGTACTTC.

In its sample, this clone was seen many times. This chain joins TRBV6-5 and TRBJ1-1, with TRBD1 matching over 8 bases. Germline V gene data show CDR1 as MNHEY and CDR2 as SVGAGI. V was clipped by 6 bases and J by 5 bases; unmatched bases: 2. The CDR3 is 12 residues long. The CDR3 loop is CASRTGVTEAFF. The CDR3 region has the DNA TGTGCCAGCAGGACAGGGGTTACTGAAGCTTTCTTT.

The V gene is TRBV5-4, the J gene TRBJ2-3, with D unclear. CDR3 length equals 15 residues. Germline V lookup: CDR1 SGHNT, CDR2 YYREEE (reference sequence). Trimming removed 2 bases at V and 0 bases at J, with 10 bases between. CDR3 in amino acids: CASSLEEFSTDTQYF. The CDR3 DNA follows: TGTGCCAGCAGCTTAGAGGAATTTAGCACAGATACGCAGTATTTT. The full variable domain, with the rest looked up from reference TRBV5-4 and TRBJ2-3, is ETGVTQSPTHLIKTRGQQVTLRCSSQSGHNTVSWYQQALGQGPQFIFQYYREEENGRGNFPPRFSGLQFPNYSSELNVNALELDDSALYLCASSLEEFSTDTQYFGPGTRLTVL.

This clone was counted between two and nine times. V usage is TRBV4-1 and J usage is TRBJ1-1, with TRBD1 identical over 8 bases. There are 14 residues in the CDR3. Trimming removed 6 bases from V and 3 bases from J; junction bases left unmatched: 6. Germline V gene lookup returns CDR1 MGHRA and CDR2 YSYEKL. The CDR3 DNA reads as TGCGCCAGCAGTCATTCACAGGGGGACACTGAAGCTTTCTTT. Translated, it gives CASSHSQGDTEAFF.

The chain links TRBV5-1 to TRBJ2-1; 10 nucleotides agree with TRBD2. Per germline, CDR1 SGHRS and CDR2 YFSETQ. The CDR3 runs 16 residues. The V segment lost 0 bases and the J segment 7 bases; nucleotides outside the gene matches: 7. The CDR3 loop reads CASSLGAAGGQNEQFF. CDR3 in DNA: TGCGCCAGCAGCTTGGGGGCAGCGGGGGGGCAAAATGAGCAGTTCTTC. Filled out from reference TRBV5-1 and TRBJ2-1, the complete variable domain reads KAGVTQTPRYLIKTRGQQVTLSCSPISGHRSVSWYQQTPGQGLQFLFEYFSETQRNKGNFPGRFSGRQFSNSRSEMNVSTLELGDSALYLCASSLGAAGGQNEQFFGPGTRLTVL.